These 14 T cell receptor beta chains were all obtained from the same sample, sequenced in a study of shared clonotypes between healthy human individuals. Sequencing was performed with immunoSEQ multiplex PCR; in TCRdb, only in-frame clones are kept and a portion is missing. The sample has millions of clones, 85% to 95% seen once; the top ten hold 0.1% to 0.15%. Source material: naive CD4+ T cells sorted from blood. The subset: CD45RA+ positively selected. Receptor source: a man aged 18-30 years in good health.

The V call is TRBV15, the J call TRBJ2-7, with TRBD1 matching 7 bases. Germline V gives CDR1 LNHNV, CDR2 YYDKDF (reference sequence). The CDR3 loop spans 15 amino acids. The V gene end was trimmed by 0 bases and the J gene end by 6 bases; junction bases not matched to a gene: 8. The CDR3 region is CATSRDLGQSFEQYF. In nucleotides, the CDR3 is TGTGCCACCAGCAGAGATCTGGGACAGAGCTTCGAGCAGTACTTC.

A remark on this clone: The identical CDR3 is also encoded by other nucleotide sequences in the sample. This chain joins TRBV18 and TRBJ1-3; TRBD1 aligns across 7 bases. V was pared by 3 bases and J by 4 bases, with 6 bases of the junction left unmatched. Germline values: CDR1 KGHSH, CDR2 LQKENI. This CDR3 is built from 15 residues. CDR3 sequence reads: CASSPNRGPGNTIYF. CDR3 nucleotides: TGTGCCAGCTCACCGAACAGGGGTCCCGGAAACACCATATATTTT.

Here the CDR3 reads CATRSGADSYNEQFF. The CDR3 coding sequence is TGTGCCACCAGGAGTGGCGCAGACTCCTACAATGAGCAGTTCTTC. The chain links TRBV15 to TRBJ2-1; the D is unclear. This CDR3 contains 15 residues. V lost 6 bases, J lost 0 bases, and 12 bases lay in between. The germline CDR1 and CDR2 sequences are LNHNV and YYDKDF (reference sequence).

This sequence joins TRBV2 and TRBJ2-4; no clear D gene. The CDR3 runs to 12 residues. V dropped 7 bases and J dropped 10 bases, with 14 bases sitting between them. Germline assignment: CDR1 SNHLY and CDR2 FYNNEI. The CDR3 reads CASTSLGAIQYF. CDR3 nucleotide sequence: TGTGCCAGCACGTCCCTTGGCGCAATTCAGTACTTC. The variable domain in full, with the rest retrieved from reference TRBV2 and TRBJ2-4, is EPEVTQTPSHQVTQMGQEVILRCVPISNHLYFYWYRQILGQKVEFLVSFYNNEISEKSEIFDDQFSVERPDGSNFTLKIRSTKLEDSAMYFCASTSLGAIQYFGAGTRLSVL.

The chain employs TRBV2 and TRBJ1-6; D unresolved. The V gene's germline CDR1 is SNHLY and CDR2 FYNNEI. This CDR3 region has 13 residues. Between the trimmed V and J ends, which lost 1 base and 7 bases, there was a span of 5 bases. As DNA, the CDR3 is TGTGCCAGCAGTGAAGGAATAAATTCACCCCTCCACTTT. The encoded protein is CASSEGINSPLHF.

The chain has TRBV18 and TRBJ2-1, with TRBD2 identical over 10 bases. The CDR3 covers 14 residues. Per germline, CDR1 KGHSH and CDR2 LQKENI. After removal of 7 bases from V and 8 bases from J, the junction contained 8 bases not matched to a gene. The CDR3 bases are TGTGCCAGCTATCAGCGGGAGGGCTCCCATGAGCAGTTCTTC. Translated: CASYQREGSHEQFF. Full variable domain (missing parts from reference TRBV18 and TRBJ2-1): NAGVMQNPRHLVRRRGQEARLRCSPMKGHSHVYWYRQLPEEGLKFMVYLQKENIIDESGMPKERFSAEFPKEGPSILRIQQVVRGDSAAYFCASYQREGSHEQFFGPGTRLTVL.

The CDR3 sequence is CAIRGTGPSYTGELFF. DNA for the CDR3: TGTGCCATCAGGGGTACGGGACCGAGCTACACCGGGGAGCTGTTTTTT. The chain joins TRBV10-3 to TRBJ2-2; D might be TRBD1 or TRBD2, each matching 5 bases. Trimming shortened V by 6 bases and J by 3 bases, and 17 bases separated the two germline ends. Per germline, CDR1 ENHRY and CDR2 SYGVKD. CDR3 length: 16 amino acids.

The gene calls are TRBV5-6 and TRBJ1-1; 8 nucleotides line up with TRBD1. This CDR3 contains 14 residues. Losses at the gene ends were 0 bases for V and 8 bases for J; bases not matched to a gene: 6. Germline V gene lookup returns CDR1 SGHDT and CDR2 YYEEEE. For the CDR3, the DNA is TGTGCCAGCAGCTTGGCAGGGGGCGGGATGGAAGCTTTCTTT. This sequence encodes CASSLAGGGMEAFF.

The J gene is TRBJ2-3, the V gene TRBV5-6, with TRBD1 matching over 8 bases. J lost 1 base, V lost 2 bases, and 6 bases had no gene match. Per germline, CDR1 SGHDT and CDR2 YYEEEE. The CDR3 runs to 16 residues. In DNA, the CDR3 is TGTGCCAGCAGCTTCCGCGGGACAGGAGGCACAGATACGCAGTATTTT. It is translated as CASSFRGTGGTDTQYF.

To note about this clone: The same CDR3 is also encoded by other DNA sequences in this sample. The gene calls are TRBV5-1 and TRBJ2-1; 9 nucleotides align to TRBD2. Losses at the gene ends were 0 bases for V and 4 bases for J; bases not matched to a gene: 2. CDR3 length: 15 residues. Germline assignment: CDR1 SGHRS and CDR2 YFSETQ. The chain's CDR3 is CASSLGAGGYNEQFF. In DNA form, the CDR3 reads TGCGCCAGCAGCTTGGGAGCGGGGGGTTACAATGAGCAGTTCTTC.

The rearrangement links TRBV2 to TRBJ2-7; no clear D. Germline loops: CDR1 SNHLY, CDR2 FYNNEI. There are 12 residues in the CDR3. Trimming shortened V by 5 bases and J by 1 base, and 6 bases separated the two germline ends. CDR3 DNA sequence: TGTGCCAGCAGTCCGACTTCCTACGAGCAGTACTTC. As protein: CASSPTSYEQYF.

The CDR3 loop is CASNRGTAPYEQYF. CDR3 sequence (DNA): TGTGCCAGCAATCGGGGAACAGCCCCCTACGAGCAGTACTTC. The chain links TRBV28 to TRBJ2-7; weak D call: TRBD2 (5 bases). This CDR3 spans 14 amino acids. Trimming cost V 7 bases and J 2 bases, with 15 bases left between them. Germline CDR1 MDHEN, CDR2 SYDVKM.

The V gene is TRBV20-1, the J gene TRBJ2-7; D not certain. This CDR3 has 10 amino acids. In germline, CDR1 is DFQATT, CDR2 SNEGSKA (reference sequence). V was cut by 6 bases and J by 3 bases, with 6 bases left in between. CDR3 amino acids: CSAYFYEQYF. The DNA for the CDR3 is TGCAGTGCGTATTTCTACGAGCAGTACTTC.

This clone has only one observation. One end of the junction does not line up with germline, which may come from a read error. The genes are TRBV7-7 and TRBJ2-5; 12 nucleotides match TRBD1. Germline V lookup: CDR1 SSHAT, CDR2 FNYEAQ (reference sequence). The CDR3 totals 15 residues. The DNA for the CDR3 is TGTGCTAGCAGCCGGGACAGGGGGCGGCAAGAGACCCAGTACTTC. It specifies CASSRDRGRQETQYF.